This T cell receptor (beta chain) was profiled in a study of T-cell reconstitution after alpha-beta-depleted transplantation in children. Germline loops: CDR1 SGHVS, CDR2 FQNEAQ. V shed 5 bases and J shed 3 bases, with 17 bases lying between them. The CDR3 is made up of 16 amino acids. Unique molecular identifiers were used in preparing the TCRbeta library. TCRdb re-called the PCR reads with MiXCR, one entry per CDR3 protein. The table shows over 550,000 distinct CDR3 sequences, with 10% occurring only once. Sequences were derived from PBMCs from the stem cell graft donor, sampled from the stem cell graft. The sequence was obtained from a human donor who donated a stem cell graft to a child with acute myeloid leukemia. The chain couples TRBV7-8 to TRBJ1-3, with unresolved D. The CDR3 DNA follows: TGTGCCAGCAGCGCGAGGGAGAGGGTCGGTGGAAACACCATATATTTT. Translated, it gives CASSARERVGGNTIYF.